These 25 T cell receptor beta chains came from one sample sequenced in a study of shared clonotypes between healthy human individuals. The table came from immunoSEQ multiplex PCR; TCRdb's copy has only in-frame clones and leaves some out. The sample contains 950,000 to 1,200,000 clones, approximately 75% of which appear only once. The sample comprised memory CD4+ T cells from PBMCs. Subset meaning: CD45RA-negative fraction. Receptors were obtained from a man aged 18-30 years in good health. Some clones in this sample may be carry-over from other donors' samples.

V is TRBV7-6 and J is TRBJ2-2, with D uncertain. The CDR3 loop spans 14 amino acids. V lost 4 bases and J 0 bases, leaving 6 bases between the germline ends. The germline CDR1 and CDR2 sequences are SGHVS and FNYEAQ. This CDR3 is CASSSMTNTGELFF. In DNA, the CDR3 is TGTGCCAGCAGCTCCATGACGAACACCGGGGAGCTGTTTTTT.

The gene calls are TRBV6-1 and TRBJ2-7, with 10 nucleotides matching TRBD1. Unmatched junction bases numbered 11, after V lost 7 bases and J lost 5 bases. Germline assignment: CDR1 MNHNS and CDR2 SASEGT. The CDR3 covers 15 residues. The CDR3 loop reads CASTSPGQGRNEQYF. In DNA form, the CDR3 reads TGTGCCAGCACCTCCCCGGGACAGGGGCGGAACGAGCAGTACTTC.

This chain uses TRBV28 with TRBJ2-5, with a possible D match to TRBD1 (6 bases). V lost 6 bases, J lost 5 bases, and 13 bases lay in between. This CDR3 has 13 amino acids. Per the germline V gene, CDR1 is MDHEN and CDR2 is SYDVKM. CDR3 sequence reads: CASRGALGETQYF. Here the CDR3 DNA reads TGTGCCAGCAGGGGGGCGTTGGGGGAGACCCAGTACTTC.

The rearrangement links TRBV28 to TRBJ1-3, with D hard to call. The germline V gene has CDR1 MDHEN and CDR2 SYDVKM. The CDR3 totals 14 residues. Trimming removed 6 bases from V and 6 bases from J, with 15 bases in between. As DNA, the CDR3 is TGTGCCAGCAGCCTGGCGGGTGTGGAAAACACCATATATTTT. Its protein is CASSLAGVENTIYF.

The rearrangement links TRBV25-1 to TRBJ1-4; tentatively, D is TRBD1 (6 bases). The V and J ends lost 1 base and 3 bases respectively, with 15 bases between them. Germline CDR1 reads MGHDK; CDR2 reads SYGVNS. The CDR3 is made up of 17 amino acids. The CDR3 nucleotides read TGTGCCAGCAGTGAATGGAACAGGGACATTGCTAATGAAAAACTGTTTTTT. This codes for CASSEWNRDIANEKLFF.

Here the CDR3 reads CASKTGMGTDTQYF. Written as DNA, the CDR3 is TGTGCCAGCAAGACAGGGATGGGTACAGATACGCAGTATTTT. The genes are TRBV28 and TRBJ2-3; 7 bases match TRBD1. The CDR3 has 14 amino acids. Germline-derived CDR1 and CDR2 are MDHEN and SYDVKM. Losses at the gene ends were 7 bases for V and 3 bases for J; bases not matched to a gene: 7.

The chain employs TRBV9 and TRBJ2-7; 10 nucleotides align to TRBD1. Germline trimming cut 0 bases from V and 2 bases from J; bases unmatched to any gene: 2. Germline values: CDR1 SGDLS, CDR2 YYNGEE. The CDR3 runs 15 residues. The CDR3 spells CASSVAGTGAYEQYF. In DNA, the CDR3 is TGTGCCAGCAGCGTAGCCGGGACAGGGGCCTACGAGCAGTACTTC.

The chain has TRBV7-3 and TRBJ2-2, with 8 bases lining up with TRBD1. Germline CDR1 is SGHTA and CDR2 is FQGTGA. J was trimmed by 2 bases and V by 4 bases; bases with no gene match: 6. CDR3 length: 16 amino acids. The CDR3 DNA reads TGTGCCAGCAGCTGGCAGGGGGCTGGAAACACCGGGGAGCTGTTTTTT. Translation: CASSWQGAGNTGELFF.

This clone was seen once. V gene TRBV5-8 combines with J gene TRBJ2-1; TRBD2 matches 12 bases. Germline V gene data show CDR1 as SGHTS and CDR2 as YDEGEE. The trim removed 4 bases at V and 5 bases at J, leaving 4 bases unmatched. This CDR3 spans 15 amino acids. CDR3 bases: TGTGCCAGCAGCCACGGACTAGCGGGACACAATGAGCAGTTCTTC. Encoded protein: CASSHGLAGHNEQFF.

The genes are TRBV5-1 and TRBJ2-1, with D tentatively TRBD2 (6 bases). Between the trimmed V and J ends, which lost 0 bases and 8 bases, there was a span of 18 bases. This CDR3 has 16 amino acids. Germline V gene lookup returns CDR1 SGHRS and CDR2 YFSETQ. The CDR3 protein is CASSLAHTGTYDEQFF. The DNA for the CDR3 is TGCGCCAGCAGCTTGGCCCACACCGGGACTTATGATGAGCAGTTCTTC.

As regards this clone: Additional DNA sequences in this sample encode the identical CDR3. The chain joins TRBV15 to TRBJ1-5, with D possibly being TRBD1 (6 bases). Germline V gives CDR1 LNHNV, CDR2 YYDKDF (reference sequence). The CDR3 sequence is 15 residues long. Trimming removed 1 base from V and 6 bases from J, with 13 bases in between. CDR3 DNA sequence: TGTGCCACCAGCAGAGGCACAGGGTTGGGTCAGCCCCAGCATTTT. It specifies CATSRGTGLGQPQHF.

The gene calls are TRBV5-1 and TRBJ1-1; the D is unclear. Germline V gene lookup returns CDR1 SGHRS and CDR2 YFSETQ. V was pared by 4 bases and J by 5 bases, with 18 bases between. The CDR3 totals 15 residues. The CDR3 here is CASSDMRAPGTEAFF. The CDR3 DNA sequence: TGCGCCAGCAGCGATATGAGGGCCCCGGGGACTGAAGCTTTCTTT.

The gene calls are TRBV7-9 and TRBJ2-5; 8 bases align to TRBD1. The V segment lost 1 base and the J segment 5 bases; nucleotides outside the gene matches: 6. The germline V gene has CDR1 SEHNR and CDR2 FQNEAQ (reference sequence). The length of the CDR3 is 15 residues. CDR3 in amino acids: CASSLGRTGLETQYF. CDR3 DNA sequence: TGTGCCAGCAGCTTAGGACGGACAGGGCTGGAGACCCAGTACTTC.

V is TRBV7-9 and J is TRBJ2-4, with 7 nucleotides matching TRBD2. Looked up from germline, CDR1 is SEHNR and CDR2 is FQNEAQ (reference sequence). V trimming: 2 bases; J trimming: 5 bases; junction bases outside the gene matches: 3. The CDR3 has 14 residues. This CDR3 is CASSLWAGENIQYF. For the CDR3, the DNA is TGTGCCAGCAGCTTATGGGCGGGAGAAAACATTCAGTACTTC. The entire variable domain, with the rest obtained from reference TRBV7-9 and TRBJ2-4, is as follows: DTGVSQNPRHKITKRGQNVTFRCDPISEHNRLYWYRQTLGQGPEFLTYFQNEAQLEKSRLLSDRFSAERPKGSFSTLEIQRTEQGDSAMYLCASSLWAGENIQYFGAGTRLSVL.

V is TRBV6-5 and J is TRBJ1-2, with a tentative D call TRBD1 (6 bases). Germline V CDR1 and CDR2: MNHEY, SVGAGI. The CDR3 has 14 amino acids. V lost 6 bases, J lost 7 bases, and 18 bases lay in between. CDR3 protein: CASSPTRGGRGYTF. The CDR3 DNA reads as TGTGCCAGCAGCCCAACCAGGGGCGGTCGTGGCTACACCTTC.

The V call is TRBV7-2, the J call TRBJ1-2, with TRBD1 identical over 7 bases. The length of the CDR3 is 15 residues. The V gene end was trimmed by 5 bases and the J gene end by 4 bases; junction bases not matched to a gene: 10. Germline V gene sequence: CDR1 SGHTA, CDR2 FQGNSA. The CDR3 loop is CASSVREGQPYGYTF. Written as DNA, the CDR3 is TGTGCCAGCAGCGTTCGTGAGGGACAGCCCTATGGCTACACCTTC.

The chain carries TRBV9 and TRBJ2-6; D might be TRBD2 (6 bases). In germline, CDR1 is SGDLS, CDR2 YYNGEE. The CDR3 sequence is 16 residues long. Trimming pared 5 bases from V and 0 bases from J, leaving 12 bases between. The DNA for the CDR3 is TGTGCCAGCAGTTGGGGGAGGACCTCTGGGGCCAACGTCCTGACTTTC. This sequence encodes CASSWGRTSGANVLTF.

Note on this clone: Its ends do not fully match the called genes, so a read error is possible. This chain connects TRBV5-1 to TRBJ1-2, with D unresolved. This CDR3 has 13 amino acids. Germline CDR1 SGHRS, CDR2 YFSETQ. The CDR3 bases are TGTGCCAGCAGCTTGGTACTTCTCAGGGGCTACACCTTC. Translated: CASSLVLLRGYTF.

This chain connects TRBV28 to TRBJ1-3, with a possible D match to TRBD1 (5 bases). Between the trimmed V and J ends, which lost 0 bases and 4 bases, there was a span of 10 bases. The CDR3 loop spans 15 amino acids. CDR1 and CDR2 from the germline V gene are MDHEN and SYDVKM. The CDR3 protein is CASSLWRDQGNTIYF. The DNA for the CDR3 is TGTGCCAGCAGTTTATGGCGGGACCAAGGAAACACCATATATTTT.

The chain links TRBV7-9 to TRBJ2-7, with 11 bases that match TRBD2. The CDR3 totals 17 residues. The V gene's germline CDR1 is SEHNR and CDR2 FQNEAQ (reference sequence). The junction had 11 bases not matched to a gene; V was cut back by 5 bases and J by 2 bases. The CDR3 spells CASSLTSGRGGAYEQYF. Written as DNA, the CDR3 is TGTGCCAGCAGCCTAACTAGCGGGAGAGGAGGGGCCTACGAGCAGTACTTC.

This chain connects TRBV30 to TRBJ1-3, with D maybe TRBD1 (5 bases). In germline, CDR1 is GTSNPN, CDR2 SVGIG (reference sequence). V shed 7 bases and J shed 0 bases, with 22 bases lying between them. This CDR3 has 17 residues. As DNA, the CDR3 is TGTGCCTTTCTGAGGGTGGGGGACCGGCGCTCTGGAAACACCATATATTTT. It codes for CAFLRVGDRRSGNTIYF.

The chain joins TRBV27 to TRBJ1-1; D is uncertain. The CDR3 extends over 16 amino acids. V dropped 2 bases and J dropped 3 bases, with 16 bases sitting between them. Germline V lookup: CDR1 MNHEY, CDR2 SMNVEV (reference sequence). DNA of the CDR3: TGTGCCAGCAGTTTACGAATGGGCCTGAGGGACACTGAAGCTTTCTTT. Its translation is CASSLRMGLRDTEAFF.

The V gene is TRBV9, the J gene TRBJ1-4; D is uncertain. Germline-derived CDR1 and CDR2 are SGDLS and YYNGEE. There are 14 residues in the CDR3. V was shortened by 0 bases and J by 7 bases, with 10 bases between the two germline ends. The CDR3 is CASSVGAGGEKLFF. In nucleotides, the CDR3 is TGTGCCAGCAGCGTAGGGGCGGGAGGTGAAAAACTGTTTTTT.

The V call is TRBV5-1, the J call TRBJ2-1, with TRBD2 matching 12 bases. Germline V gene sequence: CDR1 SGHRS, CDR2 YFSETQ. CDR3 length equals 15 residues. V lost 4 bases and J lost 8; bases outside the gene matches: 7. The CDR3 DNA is TGCGCCAGCAGCAATGGACTAGCGGGATCTGATGAGCAGTTCTTC. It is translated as CASSNGLAGSDEQFF.

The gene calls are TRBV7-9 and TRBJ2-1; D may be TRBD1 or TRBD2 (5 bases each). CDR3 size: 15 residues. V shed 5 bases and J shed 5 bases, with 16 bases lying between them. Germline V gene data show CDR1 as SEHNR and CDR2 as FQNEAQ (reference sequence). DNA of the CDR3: TGTGCCAGCAGCGCAGGGACCGGGGATAACAATGAGCAGTTCTTC. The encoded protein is CASSAGTGDNNEQFF.